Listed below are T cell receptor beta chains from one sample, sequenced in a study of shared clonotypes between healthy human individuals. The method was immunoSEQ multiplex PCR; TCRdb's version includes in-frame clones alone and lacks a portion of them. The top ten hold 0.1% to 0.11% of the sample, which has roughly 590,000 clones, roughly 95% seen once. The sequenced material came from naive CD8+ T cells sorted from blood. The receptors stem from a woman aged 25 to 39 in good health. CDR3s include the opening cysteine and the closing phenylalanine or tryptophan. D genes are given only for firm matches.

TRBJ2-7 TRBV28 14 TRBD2 CASSRSGIPYEQYF
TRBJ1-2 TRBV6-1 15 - CASSEGSGPLYGYTF
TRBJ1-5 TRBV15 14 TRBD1 CATSGQGGGQPQHF
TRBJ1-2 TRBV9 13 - CASSVEGEFGYTF
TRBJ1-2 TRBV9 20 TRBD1 CASSGWSVPGQGTANYGYTF
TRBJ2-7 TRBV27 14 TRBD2 CASSRTSGWSEQYF
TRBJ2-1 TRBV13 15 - CASSLGGSSDNEQFF
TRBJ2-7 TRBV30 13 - CAWKRRGSYEQYF
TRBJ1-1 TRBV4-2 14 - CASSQGVPNTEAFF
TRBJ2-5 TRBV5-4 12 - CASSLGRGTQYF
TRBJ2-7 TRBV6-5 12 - CASSFGGPEQYF
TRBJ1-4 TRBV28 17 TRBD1 CAGDDPGQGITNEKLFF
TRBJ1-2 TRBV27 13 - CASRGDANYGYTF
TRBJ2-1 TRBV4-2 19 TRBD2 CASSQEGISGRYSYNEQFF
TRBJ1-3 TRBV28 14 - CASSLLPSGNTIYF
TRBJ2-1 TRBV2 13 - CASRAGLPNEQFF
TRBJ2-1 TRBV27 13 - CASTSTRVNEQFF
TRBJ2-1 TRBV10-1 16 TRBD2 CASSEGTGLALNEQFF
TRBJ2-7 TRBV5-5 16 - CASSLGLAEATYEQYF
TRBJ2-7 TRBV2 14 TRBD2 CASHPGGSSYEQYF
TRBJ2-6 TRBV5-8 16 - CASSAGPSSGANVLTF
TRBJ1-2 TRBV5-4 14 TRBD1 CASSITQGDYGYTF
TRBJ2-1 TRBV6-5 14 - CASRMGTSYNEQFF
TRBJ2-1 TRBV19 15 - CASSTALGGINEQFF
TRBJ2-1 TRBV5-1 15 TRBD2 CASSFWFSGRDEQFF
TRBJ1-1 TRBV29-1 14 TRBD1 CSVGAGGMNTEAFF
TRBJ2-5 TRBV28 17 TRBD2 CASSLSSLAGAEEAQYF
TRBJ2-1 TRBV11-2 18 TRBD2 CASSLSPSGRASYNEQFF
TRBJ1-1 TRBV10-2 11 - CASWGGAEAFF
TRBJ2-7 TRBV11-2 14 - CASSLAGSGYEQYF
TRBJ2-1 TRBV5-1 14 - CASSFGGSGNEQFF
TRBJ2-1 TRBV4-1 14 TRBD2 CASSQLAGSDEQFF
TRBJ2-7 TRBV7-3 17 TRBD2 CASSQGPTSGSKDEQYF
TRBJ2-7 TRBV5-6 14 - CASSLAGSYYEQYF
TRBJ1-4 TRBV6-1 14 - CASSERVGNEKLFF
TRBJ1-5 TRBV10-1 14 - CASSETRHPGPQHF
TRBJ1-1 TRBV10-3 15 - CAIRNPSDPQTEAFF